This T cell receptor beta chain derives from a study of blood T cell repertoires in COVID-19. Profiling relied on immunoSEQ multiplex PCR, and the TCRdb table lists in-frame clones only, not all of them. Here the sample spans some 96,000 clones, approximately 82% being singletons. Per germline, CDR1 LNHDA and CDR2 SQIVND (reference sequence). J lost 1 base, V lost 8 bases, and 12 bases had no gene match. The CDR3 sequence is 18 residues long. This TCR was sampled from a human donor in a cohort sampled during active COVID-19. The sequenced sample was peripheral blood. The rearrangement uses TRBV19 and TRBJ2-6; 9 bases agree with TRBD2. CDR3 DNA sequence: TGTGCCAGTCGCCGGGCGGGAGGGTACTTATCTGGGGCCAACGTCCTGACTTTC. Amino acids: CASRRAGGYLSGANVLTF.